The 22 T cell receptor beta chains below all came from one sample that was sequenced in a study of graft-versus-host responses after intestinal transplantation. Assay used: immunoSEQ multiplex PCR; TCRdb lists only in-frame clones, some missing. The table shows over 65,000 clones, with 91% occurring only once. Antigen specificity for these receptors is unknown. The sample in question was unstimulated CD4+ T cells sorted from spleen or lymph node cells, obtained before intestinal transplant. The origin of the receptors is a human donor who received an intestinal transplant.

The chain employs TRBV15 and TRBJ1-6; possible D gene TRBD1, 6 bases. Germline lookup yields CDR1 LNHNV and CDR2 YYDKDF (reference sequence). Trimming removed 1 base from V and 5 bases from J, with 18 bases in between. The CDR3 totals 18 residues. CDR3 sequence reads: CATSRVLAGAYNNSPLHF. CDR3 DNA sequence: TGTGCCACCAGCAGAGTTCTGGCAGGGGCCTATAATAATTCACCCCTCCACTTT. Full variable domain (remainder filled in from reference TRBV15 and TRBJ1-6): DAMVIQNPRYQVTQFGKPVTLSCSQTLNHNVMYWYQQKSSQAPKLLFHYYDKDFNNEADTPDNFQSRRPNTSFCFLDIRSPGLGDTAMYLCATSRVLAGAYNNSPLHFGNGTRLTVT.

The CDR3 spells CASSTTTDTQYF. In DNA, the CDR3 is TGCGCCAGCAGCACAACGACAGATACGCAGTATTTT. This rearrangement joins TRBV5-1 to TRBJ2-3; D not certain. Germline CDR1 SGHRS, CDR2 YFSETQ. The CDR3 contains 12 residues. The V end was cut by 4 bases, the J end by 3 bases, with 6 bases between. Combining the CDR3 with reference TRBV5-1 and TRBJ2-3 gives the whole variable domain KAGVTQTPRYLIKTRGQQVTLSCSPISGHRSVSWYQQTPGQGLQFLFEYFSETQRNKGNFPGRFSGRQFSNSRSEMNVSTLELGDSALYLCASSTTTDTQYFGPGTRLTVL.

V and J are TRBV7-2 and TRBJ2-7; D may be TRBD1 (5 bases). Trimming shortened V by 5 bases and J by 3 bases, and 14 bases separated the two germline ends. This CDR3 has 14 residues. Germline assignment: CDR1 SGHTA and CDR2 FQGNSA. The CDR3 sequence is CASSRLGLHYEQYF. The CDR3 DNA is TGTGCCAGCAGCCGGCTGGGGCTTCACTACGAGCAGTACTTC.

The V call is TRBV5-1, the J call TRBJ1-4; perhaps TRBD1 as D (5 bases). V lost 3 bases and J lost 4, with 16 bases in between. This CDR3 region has 16 residues. The germline V gene has CDR1 SGHRS and CDR2 YFSETQ. The DNA for the CDR3 is TGCGCCAGCAGCTACGCAGTCCAGGGTGGTAATGAAAAACTGTTTTTT. This gives the protein CASSYAVQGGNEKLFF. The variable domain in full, with the rest retrieved from reference TRBV5-1 and TRBJ1-4, is KAGVTQTPRYLIKTRGQQVTLSCSPISGHRSVSWYQQTPGQGLQFLFEYFSETQRNKGNFPGRFSGRQFSNSRSEMNVSTLELGDSALYLCASSYAVQGGNEKLFFGSGTQLSVL.

The rearrangement joins TRBV2 to TRBJ2-5; 10 bases align to TRBD1. The junction had 9 bases not matched to a gene; V was cut back by 6 bases and J by 5 bases. Germline V lookup: CDR1 SNHLY, CDR2 FYNNEI. The CDR3 loop spans 15 amino acids. CDR3 sequence (DNA): TGTGCCAGCAGAGAGACAGGGGGCCCTTGGGAGACCCAGTACTTC. As protein: CASRETGGPWETQYF. Variable domain in full (rest from reference TRBV2 and TRBJ2-5): EPEVTQTPSHQVTQMGQEVILRCVPISNHLYFYWYRQILGQKVEFLVSFYNNEISEKSEIFDDQFSVERPDGSNFTLKIRSTKLEDSAMYFCASRETGGPWETQYFGPGTRLLVL.

The chain links TRBV30 to TRBJ1-1; 10 nucleotides align to TRBD1. Germline lookup yields CDR1 GTSNPN and CDR2 SVGIG (reference sequence). The trim removed 5 bases at V and 0 bases at J, leaving 9 bases unmatched. CDR3 length equals 16 residues. The CDR3: CAWGLPGQGLNTEAFF. The CDR3 DNA is TGTGCCTGGGGCCTCCCGGGACAGGGGTTGAACACTGAAGCTTTCTTT.

The chain links TRBV5-1 to TRBJ2-1; D gene ambiguous. Germline V CDR1 and CDR2: SGHRS, YFSETQ. The germline V and J ends were trimmed by 3 bases and 5 bases, with 12 bases remaining between them. The CDR3 is made up of 14 amino acids. CDR3 protein: CASSSQSPHNEQFF. Here the CDR3 DNA reads TGCGCCAGCAGCTCCCAGTCCCCACACAATGAGCAGTTCTTC.

The V gene is TRBV10-3, the J gene TRBJ2-1; TRBD1 agrees at 12 bases. The length of the CDR3 is 15 residues. Per the germline V gene, CDR1 is ENHRY and CDR2 is SYGVKD. V was pared by 4 bases and J by 8 bases, with 6 bases of the junction left unmatched. The CDR3: CAISVGTGGWDEQFF. The CDR3 DNA reads as TGTGCCATCAGTGTCGGGACAGGGGGCTGGGATGAGCAGTTCTTC.

This chain uses TRBV20-1 with TRBJ1-2; perhaps TRBD1 as D (5 bases). This CDR3 has 11 residues. V lost 6 bases to trimming and J lost 3 bases, with 8 bases between them. The germline V gene encodes CDR1 DFQATT and CDR2 SNEGSKA (reference sequence). The CDR3: CSAAGYYGYTF. The CDR3 nucleotides are TGCAGTGCCGCAGGGTACTATGGCTACACCTTC.

The chain recombines TRBV10-3 with TRBJ1-1; 9 bases are a match to TRBD1. The CDR3 sequence is 17 residues long. Germline CDR1 ENHRY, CDR2 SYGVKD. The trim removed 6 bases at V and 1 base at J, leaving 12 bases unmatched. The CDR3 region has the DNA TGTGCCATCAGACCAGTCGGGACAGGGATGTCGAACACTGAAGCTTTCTTT. Protein sequence: CAIRPVGTGMSNTEAFF.

V usage is TRBV29-1 and J usage is TRBJ2-1; 7 positions match TRBD1. The germline CDR1 and CDR2 sequences are SQVTM and ANQGSEA. The CDR3 is made up of 15 amino acids. After removal of 6 bases from V and 0 bases from J, the junction contained 8 bases not matched to a gene. This CDR3 is CSVTPGQTSYNEQFF. CDR3 bases: TGCAGCGTCACCCCGGGACAGACCTCCTACAATGAGCAGTTCTTC.

CDR3 amino acids: CASSQQLAGGNIQYF. CDR3 nucleotide sequence: TGCGCCAGCAGCCAGCAACTAGCGGGGGGAAACATTCAGTACTTC. V and J are TRBV4-3 and TRBJ2-4, with TRBD2 identical over 12 bases. The CDR3 contains 15 residues. With V trimmed by 3 bases and J by 6 bases, 3 bases remained unmatched. CDR1 LGHNA and CDR2 YSLEER come from the germline V gene.

V usage is TRBV18 and J usage is TRBJ1-1; D remains ambiguous. The CDR3 contains 13 residues. Germline V gene sequence: CDR1 KGHSH, CDR2 LQKENI. V lost 2 bases and J 8 bases, leaving 12 bases between the germline ends. CDR3 sequence: CASSPGQTREAFF. CDR3 nucleotides: TGTGCCAGCTCACCAGGGCAGACCCGGGAAGCTTTCTTT.

The rearrangement joins TRBV19 to TRBJ1-2; 9 positions match TRBD1. Germline values: CDR1 LNHDA, CDR2 SQIVND (reference sequence). The V and J ends lost 4 bases and 2 bases, in that order; junction bases with no gene match: 8. The CDR3 is 16 amino acids. Here the CDR3 reads CASSKKRGQGNYGYTF. The CDR3, as DNA: TGTGCCAGTAGTAAAAAACGAGGACAGGGGAACTATGGCTACACCTTC.

The chain carries TRBV19 and TRBJ1-2, with 12 bases matching TRBD1. Losses at the gene ends were 6 bases for V and 4 bases for J; bases not matched to a gene: 6. Germline V gene sequence: CDR1 LNHDA, CDR2 SQIVND (reference sequence). CDR3 length: 15 residues. The DNA of the CDR3 is TGTGCCAGTAGCCCGGGACAGGGGGCGACCTATGGCTACACCTTC. It translates to CASSPGQGATYGYTF.

This clone was seen just once. V and J are TRBV7-2 and TRBJ2-5, with 10 bases matching TRBD1. V was clipped by 1 base and J by 4 bases; unmatched bases: 3. The length of the CDR3 is 15 residues. Germline values: CDR1 SGHTA, CDR2 FQGNSA. This CDR3 is CASSLGQGATETQYF. In DNA form, the CDR3 reads TGTGCCAGCAGCTTAGGACAGGGGGCAACAGAGACCCAGTACTTC.

The CDR3 is CASSLAGGETQYF. The CDR3 coding sequence is TGTGCCAGCAGCTTAGCGGGGGGTGAGACCCAGTACTTC. This rearrangement joins TRBV7-9 to TRBJ2-5; maybe TRBD2 (6 bases). The V and J ends lost 0 bases and 5 bases respectively, with 7 bases between them. The CDR3 is 13 amino acids. CDR1 and CDR2 from the germline V gene are SEHNR and FQNEAQ (reference sequence).

The chain joins TRBV5-1 to TRBJ2-3; D possibly corresponds to TRBD1 (6 bases). The germline V gene has CDR1 SGHRS and CDR2 YFSETQ. The CDR3 is 14 amino acids. V was trimmed by 5 bases and J by 2 bases, leaving 12 bases between them. In DNA form, the CDR3 reads TGCGCCAGCAGACCCGGACAGACCACAGATACGCAGTATTTT. Translated: CASRPGQTTDTQYF.

The chain couples TRBV30 to TRBJ2-7, with 7 bases aligning to TRBD1. J lost 5 bases, V lost 5 bases, and 9 bases had no gene match. There are 13 residues in the CDR3. Germline lookup yields CDR1 GTSNPN and CDR2 SVGIG (reference sequence). The CDR3: CAWVDRVSDEQYF. The CDR3 nucleotides are TGTGCCTGGGTAGACAGGGTGTCGGACGAGCAGTACTTC.

The chain has TRBV19 and TRBJ2-6; D may be TRBD1 (5 bases). Trimming removed 5 bases from V and 2 bases from J, with 7 bases in between. Per germline, CDR1 LNHDA and CDR2 SQIVND (reference sequence). This CDR3 has 14 amino acids. The CDR3 bases are TGTGCCAGTAGTCAGGGTGCTGGGGCCAACGTCCTGACTTTC. Amino acids: CASSQGAGANVLTF.

This chain connects TRBV7-2 to TRBJ1-6; D gene ambiguous. The CDR3 totals 15 residues. Trimming cost V 0 bases and J 7 bases, with 10 bases left between them. Germline CDR1 and CDR2: SGHTA and FQGNSA. The DNA for the CDR3 is TGTGCCAGCAGCTTAGCGGAGGGAGGGAATTCACCCCTCCACTTT. Translation: CASSLAEGGNSPLHF.

The chain has TRBV5-1 and TRBJ2-3; 13 bases agree with TRBD2. CDR3 length: 15 residues. The ends lost 4 bases at V and 8 bases at J; junction bases unmatched: 7. Germline CDR1 is SGHRS and CDR2 is YFSETQ. CDR3 protein: CASSRTSGGAVTQYF. CDR3 nucleotides: TGCGCCAGCAGCCGTACTAGCGGGGGGGCTGTTACGCAGTATTTT.